These 15 T cell receptor beta chains were sequenced from one sample in a study of T cell responses to AZD1222 COVID-19 vaccine (dated by TCRdb to the early 2020s). This sample's time point label indicates: baseline before first vaccination. Libraries were prepared through the immunoSEQ multiplex PCR assay. TCRdb's version of the immuneACCESS table is confined to in-frame rearrangements and falls short of the full clone set. An unresolved V gene accounts for under half of the shortfall where checked; the remainder is of unknown origin. This sample comprises over 120,000 clones, approximately 83% of them detected only once. The top ten clonotypes cover about 8% of the sample. This specimen was peripheral blood, taken on day 0 of AZD1222 vaccination. All receptors come from an adult in good health.

This sequence joins TRBV7-9 and TRBJ2-1; 8 nucleotides agree with TRBD2. Germline V CDR1 and CDR2: SEHNR, FQNEAQ (reference sequence). The junction had 5 bases not matched to a gene; V was cut back by 1 base and J by 6 bases. This CDR3 region has 15 residues. The CDR3 loop reads CASSLGAGVSNEQFF. DNA of the CDR3: TGTGCCAGCAGCTTAGGAGCGGGAGTTAGCAATGAGCAGTTCTTC.

The rearrangement uses TRBV7-8 and TRBJ1-2; the match to TRBD1 covers 10 bases. V was clipped by 3 bases and J by 8 bases; unmatched bases: 9. CDR3 size: 15 residues. Germline lookup yields CDR1 SGHVS and CDR2 FQNEAQ. CDR3 bases: TGTGCCAGCAGCTTCCGACAGGGGGCCGTGGAGGGCTACACCTTC. Protein sequence: CASSFRQGAVEGYTF.

This chain links TRBV7-9 with TRBJ1-3; perhaps TRBD1 as D (6 bases). The CDR3 length is 15 residues. Trimming stripped 3 bases from V and 4 bases from J, with 13 bases between. Per germline, CDR1 SEHNR and CDR2 FQNEAQ (reference sequence). Written as DNA, the CDR3 is TGTGCCAGCAGCTTGGTACAGGGAGCAGGAAACACCATATATTTT. Protein product: CASSLVQGAGNTIYF. The whole variable domain, filled in from reference TRBV7-9 and TRBJ1-3, reads DTGVSQNPRHKITKRGQNVTFRCDPISEHNRLYWYRQTLGQGPEFLTYFQNEAQLEKSRLLSDRFSAERPKGSFSTLEIQRTEQGDSAMYLCASSLVQGAGNTIYFGEGSWLTVV.

The V gene is TRBV13, the J gene TRBJ2-2; a possible D gene is TRBD2 (5 bases). Germline CDR1 reads PRHDT; CDR2 reads FYEKMQ (reference sequence). CDR3 size: 18 residues. The ends were cut back, 6 bases at V and 7 bases at J, with 27 bases in the middle. CDR3 bases: TGTGCCAGCAGTAGTACCGGGAACACTGTCCTCGGGTACGGGGAGCTGTTTTTT. It yields the protein CASSSTGNTVLGYGELFF.

V and J are TRBV2 and TRBJ2-1, with D possibly being TRBD1 or TRBD2 (5 bases each). Trimming shortened V by 6 bases and J by 2 bases, and 11 bases separated the two germline ends. This CDR3 spans 14 amino acids. Looked up from germline, CDR1 is SNHLY and CDR2 is FYNNEI. The CDR3 DNA sequence: TGTGCCAGCAGCGCCGGGGCCACCTACAATGAGCAGTTCTTC. Amino acid sequence: CASSAGATYNEQFF.

The chain couples TRBV9 to TRBJ2-3, with a tentative D call TRBD2 (5 bases). Trimming took 7 bases from V and 4 from J, leaving 16 bases between them. The CDR3 totals 14 residues. Germline V lookup: CDR1 SGDLS, CDR2 YYNGEE. The CDR3 DNA is TGTGCCAGCGGTGGCGGGTTTAGGGCAGATACGCAGTATTTT. Amino acid sequence: CASGGGFRADTQYF.

The chain joins TRBV10-3 to TRBJ2-7, with D possibly being TRBD1 or TRBD2 (5 bases each). The CDR3 consists of 13 residues. V was trimmed by 6 bases and J by 2 bases, leaving 11 bases between them. The V gene's germline CDR1 is ENHRY and CDR2 SYGVKD. The CDR3 DNA reads TGTGCCATCAGCCGGGACGTTGCCTACGAGCAGTACTTC. This gives the protein CAISRDVAYEQYF.

The chain is built from TRBV4-1 and TRBJ2-1, with 9 bases identical to TRBD2. Per the germline V gene, CDR1 is MGHRA and CDR2 is YSYEKL. V lost 2 bases and J lost 0; bases outside the gene matches: 8. The CDR3 loop spans 18 amino acids. The CDR3 here is CASSQISGGPISYNEQFF. The CDR3 coding sequence is TGCGCCAGCAGCCAAATCAGCGGGGGGCCCATCTCCTACAATGAGCAGTTCTTC.

The chain combines TRBV12-3 or TRBV12-4 with TRBJ2-3; maybe TRBD2 (5 bases). V shed 3 bases and J shed 4 bases, with 8 bases lying between them. The CDR3 has 13 residues. As DNA, the CDR3 is TGTGCCAGCAGTTTCTCTAGCCCAGATACGCAGTATTTT. Encoded protein: CASSFSSPDTQYF.

This clone was detected a few times. The rearrangement links TRBV3-1 (or the pseudogene TRBV3-2) to TRBJ2-7, with D unclear. CDR1 LGHDT and CDR2 YNNKEL come from the germline V gene (reference sequence). Trimming took off 0 bases at V and 6 bases at J, with 12 bases between the two ends. The CDR3 sequence is 14 residues long. This CDR3 reads CASSQDWRASEQYF. CDR3 DNA sequence: TGTGCCAGCAGCCAAGATTGGCGTGCTTCCGAGCAGTACTTC.

The chain employs TRBV19 and TRBJ1-5, with 9 bases lining up with TRBD1. CDR3 length: 14 residues. After removal of 6 bases from V and 6 bases from J, the junction contained 6 bases not matched to a gene. Germline CDR1 is LNHDA and CDR2 is SQIVND (reference sequence). The CDR3 protein is CASSNRGQAQPQHF. CDR3 DNA sequence: TGTGCCAGTAGCAACAGGGGGCAGGCTCAGCCCCAGCATTTT. The full variable domain, rest sourced from reference TRBV19 and TRBJ1-5, is DGGITQSPKYLFRKEGQNVTLSCEQNLNHDAMYWYRQDPGQGLRLIYYSQIVNDFQKGDIAEGYSVSREKKESFPLTVTSAQKNPTAFYLCASSNRGQAQPQHFGDGTRLSIL.

This rearrangement joins TRBV7-9 to TRBJ2-2; D not certain. The CDR3 is made up of 11 amino acids. V lost 8 bases and J 5 bases, leaving 6 bases between the germline ends. Looked up from germline, CDR1 is SEHNR and CDR2 is FQNEAQ (reference sequence). CDR3 in amino acids: CASGETGELFF. CDR3 in DNA: TGTGCCAGCGGGGAAACCGGGGAGCTGTTTTTT. Variable domain in full (rest from reference TRBV7-9 and TRBJ2-2): DTGVSQNPRHKITKRGQNVTFRCDPISEHNRLYWYRQTLGQGPEFLTYFQNEAQLEKSRLLSDRFSAERPKGSFSTLEIQRTEQGDSAMYLCASGETGELFFGEGSRLTVL.

This chain links TRBV11-2 with TRBJ1-1, with D possibly being TRBD1 (5 bases). Germline-derived CDR1 and CDR2 are SGHAT and FQNNGV. Between the trimmed V and J ends, which lost 1 base and 4 bases, there was a span of 10 bases. This CDR3 contains 14 residues. The CDR3 protein is CASSLGQTSTEAFF. CDR3 DNA: TGTGCCAGCAGCTTAGGACAGACGAGCACTGAAGCTTTCTTT.

This clone was seen only a few times. V and J are TRBV6-5 and TRBJ1-1; D not resolved. In germline, CDR1 is MNHEY, CDR2 SVGAGI. The CDR3 is made up of 13 amino acids. The germline V and J ends were trimmed by 4 bases and 5 bases, with 11 bases remaining between them. The CDR3 sequence is CASSFPGRTEAFF. The CDR3 nucleotides are TGTGCCAGCAGTTTTCCGGGTCGGACTGAAGCTTTCTTT.

This chain connects TRBV15 to TRBJ1-2; D uncertain. The CDR3 length is 14 residues. In germline, CDR1 is LNHNV, CDR2 YYDKDF (reference sequence). V was pared by 3 bases and J by 4 bases, with 12 bases between. The CDR3 bases are TGTGCCACCAGCAGGGATCGGGTTAGCTATGGCTACACCTTC. It yields the protein CATSRDRVSYGYTF.